This entry is about one T cell receptor beta chain. With 0 bases removed from V and 0 bases from J, the gap between germline ends came to 9 bases. The CDR3 is made up of 15 amino acids. Germline V gives CDR1 KGHSH, CDR2 LQKENI. The data derive from a study of blood T cell repertoires in COVID-19. On the study more broadly: The origin of the acute and convalescent COVID-19 samples was the United States, Italy and Spain.

Here immunoSEQ multiplex PCR was the method, and the copy in TCRdb shows in-frame clones only, minus some. The sample lists some 240,000 clones, 80% to 90% occurring once. Sequencing was carried out using peripheral blood. The TCR sequence derives from a woman between 65 and 79 years old with COVID-19, enrolled during active disease. V is TRBV18 and J is TRBJ2-7, with D maybe TRBD2 (6 bases). The CDR3 loop reads CASSPPRESSYEQYF. The CDR3 DNA is TGTGCCAGCTCACCACCGCGGGAAAGCTCCTACGAGCAGTACTTC.